Described below is a single T cell receptor beta chain sequence and its context. The entry originates in a study of blood T cell repertoires in COVID-19. Background on the study: T cells, B-cell-depleted T cells, or PBMCs supplied cDNA or gDNA.

Per the original methods: Quantification of nucleated cells was approximated via reference gene primer amplification. The assay was immunoSEQ multiplex PCR, and TCRdb's table has in-frame clones only and misses some. V and J calls plus clone size are reproduced from that table; the DNA served to infer D and trimming. The sample holds 200,000 or so clones, 83% seen once. V was clipped by 4 bases and J by 5 bases; unmatched bases: 9. The CDR3 length is 15 residues. The V gene's germline CDR1 is SGHTA and CDR2 FQGNSA. The cohort comprised adults aged about 18 to 100 years residing in approximately 22 US areas. Participants had their cohort set by participant-reported clinical history.

The sample comprised PBMCs or T cells enriched from blood (not recorded which). The genes are TRBV7-2 and TRBJ2-5, with 8 bases that match TRBD1. The TCR originated in a woman in her forties or fifties who had been exposed to COVID-19. CDR3 loop: CASSSNGQGSETQYF. The DNA of the CDR3 is TGTGCCAGCAGCTCAAATGGACAGGGATCGGAGACCCAGTACTTC.